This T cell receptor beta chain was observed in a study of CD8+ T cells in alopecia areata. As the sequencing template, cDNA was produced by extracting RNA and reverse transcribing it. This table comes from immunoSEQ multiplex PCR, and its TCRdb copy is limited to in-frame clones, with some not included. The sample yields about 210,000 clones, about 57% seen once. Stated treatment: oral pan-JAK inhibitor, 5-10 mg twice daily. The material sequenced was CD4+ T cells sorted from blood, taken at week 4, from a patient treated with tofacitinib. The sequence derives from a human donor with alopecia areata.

CDR3 bases: TGTGCCAGCAGCTTCGGACTAGAAGAGACCCAGTACTTC. It specifies CASSFGLEETQYF. The chain couples TRBV7-3 to TRBJ2-5; 7 bases map to TRBD2. V was clipped by 3 bases and J by 3 bases; unmatched bases: 1. CDR1 SGHTA and CDR2 FQGTGA come from the germline V gene. The CDR3 contains 13 residues.